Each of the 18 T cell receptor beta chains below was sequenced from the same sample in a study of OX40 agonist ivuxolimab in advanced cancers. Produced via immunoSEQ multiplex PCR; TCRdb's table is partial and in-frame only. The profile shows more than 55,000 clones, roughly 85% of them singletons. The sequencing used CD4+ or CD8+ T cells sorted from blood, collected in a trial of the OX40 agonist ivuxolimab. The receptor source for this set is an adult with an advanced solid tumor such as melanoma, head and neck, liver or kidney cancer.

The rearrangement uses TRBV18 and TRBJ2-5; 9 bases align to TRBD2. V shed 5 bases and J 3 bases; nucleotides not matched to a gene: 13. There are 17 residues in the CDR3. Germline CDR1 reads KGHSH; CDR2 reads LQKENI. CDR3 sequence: CASSGTRAGGPEETQYF. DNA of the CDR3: TGTGCCAGCTCAGGAACACGAGCGGGAGGTCCAGAAGAGACCCAGTACTTC. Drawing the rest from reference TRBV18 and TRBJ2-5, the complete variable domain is NAGVMQNPRHLVRRRGQEARLRCSPMKGHSHVYWYRQLPEEGLKFMVYLQKENIIDESGMPKERFSAEFPKEGPSILRIQQVVRGDSAAYFCASSGTRAGGPEETQYFGPGTRLLVL.

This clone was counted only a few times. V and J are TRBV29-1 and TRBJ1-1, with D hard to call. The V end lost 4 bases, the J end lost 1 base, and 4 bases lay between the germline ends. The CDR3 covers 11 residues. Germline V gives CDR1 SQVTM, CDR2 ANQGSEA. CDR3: CSVVGNTEAFF. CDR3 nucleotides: TGCAGCGTTGTGGGGAACACTGAAGCTTTCTTT.

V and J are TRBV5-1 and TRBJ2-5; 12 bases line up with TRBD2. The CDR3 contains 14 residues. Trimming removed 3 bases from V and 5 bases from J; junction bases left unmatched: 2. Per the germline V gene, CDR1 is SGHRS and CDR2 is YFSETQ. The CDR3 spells CASSSGLAGETQYF. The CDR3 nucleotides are TGCGCCAGCAGCTCGGGACTAGCGGGTGAGACCCAGTACTTC.

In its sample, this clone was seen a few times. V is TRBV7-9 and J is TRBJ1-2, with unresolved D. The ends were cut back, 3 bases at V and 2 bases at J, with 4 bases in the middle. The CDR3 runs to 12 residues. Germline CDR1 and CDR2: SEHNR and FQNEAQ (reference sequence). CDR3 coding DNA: TGTGCCAGCAGCTTCCAGAACTATGGCTACACCTTC. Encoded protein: CASSFQNYGYTF.

The CDR3 spells CASSSDSYEQYF. CDR3 coding DNA: TGCGCCAGCAGCTCCGACAGCTACGAGCAGTACTTC. The chain carries TRBV5-1 and TRBJ2-5; a possible D gene is TRBD1 (5 bases). Matching the DNA end better, TRBJ2-7 makes the J call doubtful. Germline assignment: CDR1 SGHRS and CDR2 YFSETQ. This CDR3 has 12 amino acids.

CDR3 amino acids: CASSVEGLAGVRDTQYF. DNA for the CDR3: TGTGCCAGCAGCGTGGAGGGACTAGCGGGAGTTAGAGATACGCAGTATTTT. V usage is TRBV9 and J usage is TRBJ2-3, with TRBD2 matching 14 bases. J lost 5 bases, V lost 2 bases, and 7 bases had no gene match. This CDR3 is built from 17 residues. Germline values: CDR1 SGDLS, CDR2 YYNGEE.

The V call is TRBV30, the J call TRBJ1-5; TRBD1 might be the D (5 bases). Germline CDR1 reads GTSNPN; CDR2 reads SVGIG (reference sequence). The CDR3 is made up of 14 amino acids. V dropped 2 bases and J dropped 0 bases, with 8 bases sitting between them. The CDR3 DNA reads TGTGCCTGGAGTTCCGGACATAGCAATCAGCCCCAGCATTTT. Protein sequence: CAWSSGHSNQPQHF.

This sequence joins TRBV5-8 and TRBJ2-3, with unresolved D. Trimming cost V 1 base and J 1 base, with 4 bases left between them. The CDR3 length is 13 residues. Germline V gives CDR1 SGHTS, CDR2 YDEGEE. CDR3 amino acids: CASSLTGTDTQYF. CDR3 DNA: TGTGCCAGCAGCTTGACAGGCACAGATACGCAGTATTTT.

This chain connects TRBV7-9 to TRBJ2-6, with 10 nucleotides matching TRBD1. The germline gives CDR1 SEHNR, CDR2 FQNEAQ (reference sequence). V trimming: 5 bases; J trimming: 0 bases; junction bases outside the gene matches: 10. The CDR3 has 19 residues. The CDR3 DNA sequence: TGTGCCAGCAGCGACCCCAGGACAGGGGGAAGCTCTGGGGCCAACGTCCTGACTTTC. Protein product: CASSDPRTGGSSGANVLTF.

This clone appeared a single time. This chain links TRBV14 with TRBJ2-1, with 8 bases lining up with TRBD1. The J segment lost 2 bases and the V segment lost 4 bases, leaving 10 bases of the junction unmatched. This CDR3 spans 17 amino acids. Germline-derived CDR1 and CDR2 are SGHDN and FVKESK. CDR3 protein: CASSRQFGQGTYNEQFF. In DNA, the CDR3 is TGTGCCAGCAGCCGGCAATTCGGACAGGGCACCTACAATGAGCAGTTCTTC.

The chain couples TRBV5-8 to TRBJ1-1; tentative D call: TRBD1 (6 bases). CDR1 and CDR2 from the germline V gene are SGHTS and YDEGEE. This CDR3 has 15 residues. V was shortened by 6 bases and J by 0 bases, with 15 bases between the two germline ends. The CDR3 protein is CASTLRTAMNTEAFF. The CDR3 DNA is TGTGCCAGCACCTTACGGACAGCCATGAACACTGAAGCTTTCTTT.

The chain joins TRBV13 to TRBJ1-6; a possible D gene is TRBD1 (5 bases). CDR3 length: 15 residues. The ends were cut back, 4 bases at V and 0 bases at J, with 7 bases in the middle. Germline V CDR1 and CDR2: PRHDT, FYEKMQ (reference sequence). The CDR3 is CASSSRVSYNSPLHF. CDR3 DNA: TGTGCCAGCAGCTCCAGGGTCTCCTATAATTCACCCCTCCACTTT.

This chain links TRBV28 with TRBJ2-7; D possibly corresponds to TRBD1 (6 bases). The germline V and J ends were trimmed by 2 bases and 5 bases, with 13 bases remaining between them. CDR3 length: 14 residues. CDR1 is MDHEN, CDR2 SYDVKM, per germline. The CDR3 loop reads CASSLGWTENEQYF. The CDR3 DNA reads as TGTGCCAGCAGTTTAGGGTGGACAGAGAACGAGCAGTACTTC.

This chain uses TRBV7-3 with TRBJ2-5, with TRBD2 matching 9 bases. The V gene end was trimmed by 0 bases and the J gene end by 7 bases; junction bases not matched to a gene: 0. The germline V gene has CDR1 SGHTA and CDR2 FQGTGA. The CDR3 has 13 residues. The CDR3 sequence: CASSLTSGGTQYF. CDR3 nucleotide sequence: TGTGCCAGCAGCTTAACTAGCGGGGGGACCCAGTACTTC.

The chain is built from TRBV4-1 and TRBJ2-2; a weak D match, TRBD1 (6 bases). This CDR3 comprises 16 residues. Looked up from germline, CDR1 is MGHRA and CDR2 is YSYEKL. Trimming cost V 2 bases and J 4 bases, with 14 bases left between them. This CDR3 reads CASSQSTGTGTGELFF. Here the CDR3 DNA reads TGCGCCAGCAGCCAATCCACAGGGACGGGCACCGGGGAGCTGTTTTTT.

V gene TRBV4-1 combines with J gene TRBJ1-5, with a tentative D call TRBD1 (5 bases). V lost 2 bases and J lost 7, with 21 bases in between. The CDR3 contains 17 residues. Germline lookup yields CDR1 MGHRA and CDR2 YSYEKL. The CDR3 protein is CASSQYMGGYGGQPQHF. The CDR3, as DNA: TGCGCCAGCAGCCAATACATGGGGGGGTATGGGGGACAGCCCCAGCATTTT.

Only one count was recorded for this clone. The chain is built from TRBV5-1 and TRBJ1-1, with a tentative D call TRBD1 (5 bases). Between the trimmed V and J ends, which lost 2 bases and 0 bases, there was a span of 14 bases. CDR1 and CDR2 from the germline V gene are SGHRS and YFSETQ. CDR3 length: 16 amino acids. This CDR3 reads CASSFGIGGLNTEAFF. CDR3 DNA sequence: TGCGCCAGCAGCTTTGGTATTGGGGGATTGAACACTGAAGCTTTCTTT.

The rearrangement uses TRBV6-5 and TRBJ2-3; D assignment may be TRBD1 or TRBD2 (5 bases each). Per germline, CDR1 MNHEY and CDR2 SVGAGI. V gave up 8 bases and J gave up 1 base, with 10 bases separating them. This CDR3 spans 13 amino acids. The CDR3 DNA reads TGTGCCAGCGCTCAGGGAGGCACAGATACGCAGTATTTT. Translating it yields CASAQGGTDTQYF.